The sequence of this T cell receptor (beta chain) was determined in a study of blood T cell repertoires in COVID-19. Study information: T cells, B-cell-depleted T cells, or PBMCs provided the cDNA or gDNA that served as material.

V dropped 6 bases and J dropped 0 bases, with 11 bases sitting between them. Germline CDR1 is MNHEY and CDR2 is SVGAGI. The CDR3 length is 14 residues. Assay: immunoSEQ multiplex PCR; the TCRdb copy retains only in-frame clones and omits some. Of 200,000 to 300,000 clones in the sample, around 89% were seen once. This clone appeared once. The sample taken for sequencing was PBMCs or T cells enriched from blood (not recorded which). The receptor's source is a woman aged 25-40 years who had recovered from COVID-19. The genes are TRBV6-5 and TRBJ1-2; D gene unclear. The CDR3 region has the DNA TGTGCCAGCAGCGACTTTCAGACTAACTATGGCTACACCTTC. Encoded protein: CASSDFQTNYGYTF.